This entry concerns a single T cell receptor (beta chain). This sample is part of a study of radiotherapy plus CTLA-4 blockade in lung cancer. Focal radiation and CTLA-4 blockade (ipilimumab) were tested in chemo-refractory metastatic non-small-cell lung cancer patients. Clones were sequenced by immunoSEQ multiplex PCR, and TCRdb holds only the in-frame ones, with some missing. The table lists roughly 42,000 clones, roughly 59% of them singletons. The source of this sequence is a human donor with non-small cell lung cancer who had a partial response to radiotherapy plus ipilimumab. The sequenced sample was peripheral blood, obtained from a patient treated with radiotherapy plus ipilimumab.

CDR3 nucleotide sequence: TGTGCCAGCAGCTCCCGAGGGGGCTTAGGAACTAATGAAAAACTGTTTTTT. Encoded protein: CASSSRGGLGTNEKLFF. The chain is built from TRBV7-6 and TRBJ1-4; 7 bases map to TRBD1. Germline V gives CDR1 SGHVS, CDR2 FNYEAQ. Trimming at V came to 4 bases and at J to 1 base, leaving 9 bases not matched to a gene. The CDR3 covers 17 residues.